The sequence of this T cell receptor (beta chain) was determined in a study of breast tumors, draining lymph nodes, adjacent tissues. General study points: Tumor repertoires ranked between lymph nodes and nontumor tissue in diversity, with V and J gene preferences.

Axillary draining lymph nodes of breast cancer patients supplied the node samples. The CDR3 has 15 amino acids. The ends lost 4 bases at V and 5 bases at J; junction bases unmatched: 8. Germline V gives CDR1 SGHNT, CDR2 YENEEA. In this sample, this clonotype turned up many times. Its matching antigen is unknown. TCRdb ran MiXCR on the multiplex PCR reads and lists one entry per CDR3 protein. The sample lists 200,000 or so distinct CDR3 sequences; around a third were seen once. The clonotype originates from a female donor with breast cancer. Some clones in this sample may be carry-over from other donors' samples. The chain combines TRBV11-3 with TRBJ2-3; 8 positions match TRBD1. The specimen sequenced was axillary lymph node tissue. This chain's CDR3 is CASSYGQGARDTQYF. For the CDR3, the DNA is TGTGCCAGCAGCTACGGCCAGGGGGCTCGAGATACGCAGTATTTT.